The 23 T cell receptor beta chains below were found in one sample sequenced in a study of blood T cell repertoires in COVID-19 (dated by TCRdb to 2018 to 2020). Libraries were constructed by the immunoSEQ multiplex PCR assay. TCRdb limited this immuneACCESS table to in-frame rearrangements with V and J called. A share of clones is missing; checked studies link under half to unresolved V genes, and the rest is unexplained. Across this sample there are just over 200,000 clones, with approximately 90% seen only once. Clones ranked in the top ten supply 5% to 6.5% of the sample. Sequenced material: peripheral blood. Receptors originate from a man at least 80 years old with acute or convalescent COVID-19.

In DNA form, the CDR3 reads TGTGCCAGCAGCTTAGCGCCCGCTAGCGGGAGGGTTTTAGATACGCAGTATTTT. It translates to CASSLAPASGRVLDTQYF. The chain has TRBV7-2 and TRBJ2-3; 12 bases fit TRBD2. The CDR3 covers 18 residues. Germline loops: CDR1 SGHTA, CDR2 FQGNSA. The ends lost 0 bases at V and 5 bases at J; junction bases unmatched: 9. Full variable domain (rest looked up from reference TRBV7-2 and TRBJ2-3): GAGVSQSPSNKVTEKGKDVELRCDPISGHTALYWYRQSLGQGLEFLIYFQGNSAPDKSGLPSDRFSAERTGGSVSTLTIQRTQQEDSAVYLCASSLAPASGRVLDTQYFGPGTRLTVL.

The chain is built from TRBV11-3 and TRBJ2-1, with D uncertain. Germline assignment: CDR1 SGHNT and CDR2 YENEEA. This CDR3 has 11 amino acids. The V end lost 5 bases, the J end lost 9 bases, and 8 bases lay between the germline ends. The CDR3 DNA sequence: TGTGCCAGCAGCCCACTGGTTGAGCAGTTCTTC. Protein: CASSPLVEQFF.

This chain links TRBV6-5 with TRBJ2-7; TRBD1 matches 7 bases. The germline CDR1 and CDR2 sequences are MNHEY and SVGAGI. This CDR3 is built from 13 residues. V shed 7 bases and J 3 bases; nucleotides not matched to a gene: 6. As DNA, the CDR3 is TGTGCCAGCACACCCGGGACAGTCTACGAGCAGTACGTC. It yields the protein CASTPGTVYEQYV.

The chain combines TRBV5-6 with TRBJ2-3; TRBD1 matches 9 bases. CDR3 size: 16 residues. In germline, CDR1 is SGHDT, CDR2 YYEEEE. Trimming removed 0 bases from V and 2 bases from J; junction bases left unmatched: 4. CDR3 residues: CASSLAWDRATDTQYF. The CDR3 region has the DNA TGTGCCAGCAGCTTGGCCTGGGACAGGGCCACAGATACGCAGTATTTT.

This chain links TRBV10-3 with TRBJ1-1; possible D gene TRBD1, 6 bases. The CDR3 covers 13 residues. Germline assignment: CDR1 ENHRY and CDR2 SYGVKD. The V and J ends lost 3 bases and 1 base respectively, with 6 bases between them. The CDR3 coding sequence is TGTGCCATCAGTGAACAGGGGAACACTGAAGCTTTCTTT. It codes for CAISEQGNTEAFF.

This sequence joins TRBV4-3 and TRBJ2-1; 10 bases fit TRBD1. Per the germline V gene, CDR1 is LGHNA and CDR2 is YSLEER. The V and J ends lost 2 bases and 5 bases, in that order; junction bases with no gene match: 6. The CDR3 is 16 amino acids. CDR3 in amino acids: CASSQSRGQGNNEQFF. CDR3 bases: TGCGCCAGCAGCCAATCCCGGGGACAGGGGAACAATGAGCAGTTCTTC.

The chain carries TRBV19 and TRBJ2-4; weak D call: TRBD1 (5 bases). The germline gives CDR1 LNHDA, CDR2 SQIVND (reference sequence). The V end lost 0 bases, the J end lost 0 bases, and 18 bases lay between the germline ends. CDR3 size: 19 residues. Here the CDR3 DNA reads TGTGCCAGTAGTATAGAAGGTTCCGGACAATCTTTAGCCAAAAACATTCAGTACTTC. Translation gives CASSIEGSGQSLAKNIQYF.

Written as DNA, the CDR3 is TGTGCCAGCAGCTTAGGGCTAGCGGCTAGCACAGATACGCAGTATTTT. Residues: CASSLGLAASTDTQYF. The chain uses TRBV7-2 and TRBJ2-3; TRBD2 matches 7 bases. CDR1 and CDR2 (germline): SGHTA, FQGNSA. Trimming cost V 1 base and J 0 bases; bases outside gene matches: 4. The CDR3 loop spans 16 amino acids.

CDR3 residues: CATSSVFPGQGVGTEAFF. Here the CDR3 DNA reads TGTGCCACCAGCAGTGTATTTCCGGGACAGGGGGTCGGCACTGAAGCTTTCTTT. The V gene is TRBV15, the J gene TRBJ1-1; TRBD1 matches 11 bases. Unmatched junction bases numbered 13, after V lost 3 bases and J lost 4 bases. The CDR3 is made up of 18 amino acids. CDR1 and CDR2 (germline): LNHNV, YYDKDF (reference sequence).

The genes are TRBV5-1 and TRBJ2-1; 8 positions agree with TRBD1. Germline lookup yields CDR1 SGHRS and CDR2 YFSETQ. Trimming took 1 base from V and 7 from J; bases not matched to a gene: 16. The CDR3 totals 18 residues. The CDR3 DNA reads as TGCGCCAGCAGCTTGCTTGGGGAGACAGGGGCGAGGTGGAATGAGCAGTTCTTC. Translation: CASSLLGETGARWNEQFF.

The rearrangement joins TRBV6-4 to TRBJ1-6, with no clear D. Trimming stripped 4 bases from V and 6 bases from J, with 7 bases between. Germline lookup yields CDR1 MRHNA and CDR2 SNTAGT. CDR3 length: 13 residues. The CDR3 here is CASSVQVNSPLHF. DNA for the CDR3: TGTGCCAGCAGTGTCCAGGTTAATTCACCCCTCCACTTT.

The chain is built from TRBV4-1 and TRBJ2-1; the D gene is possibly TRBD2 (5 bases). CDR3 size: 15 residues. V was trimmed by 2 bases and J by 5 bases, leaving 13 bases between them. Germline CDR1 and CDR2: MGHRA and YSYEKL. CDR3 sequence: CASSQRDTPNNEQFF. The CDR3 nucleotides are TGCGCCAGCAGCCAACGGGATACCCCCAACAATGAGCAGTTCTTC.

V gene TRBV27 combines with J gene TRBJ2-7; 9 bases fit TRBD1. Germline CDR1 and CDR2: MNHEY and SMNVEV (reference sequence). CDR3 length: 14 residues. J lost 10 bases, V lost 8 bases, and 15 bases had no gene match. CDR3 loop: CASQEGQGMTSQYF. The CDR3 bases are TGTGCCAGCCAGGAGGGACAGGGAATGACTAGCCAGTACTTC.

The chain combines TRBV2 with TRBJ2-7; D perhaps matches TRBD1 (5 bases). This CDR3 contains 14 residues. V dropped 3 bases and J dropped 1 base, with 10 bases sitting between them. Germline CDR1 is SNHLY and CDR2 is FYNNEI. DNA of the CDR3: TGTGCCAGCAGTGATAGGAGACAGTCCTACGAGCAGTACGTC. The encoded protein is CASSDRRQSYEQYV.

The V gene is TRBV19, the J gene TRBJ2-1; D is undetermined. Trimming left V 0 bases short and J 8 bases short, with 5 bases between. The CDR3 sequence is 12 residues long. Germline CDR1 and CDR2: LNHDA and SQIVND (reference sequence). DNA of the CDR3: TGTGCCAGTAGTATAGAAAACTATGAGCAGTTCTTC. Its translation is CASSIENYEQFF.

The J gene is TRBJ2-7, the V gene TRBV27; 7 bases line up with TRBD2. The germline gives CDR1 MNHEY, CDR2 SMNVEV (reference sequence). CDR3 size: 15 residues. The V segment lost 6 bases and the J segment 6 bases; nucleotides outside the gene matches: 14. In DNA form, the CDR3 reads TGTGCCAGCAGGTCCCGGGTGGGAGGGCCCCCCGAGCAGTACTTC. Translation: CASRSRVGGPPEQYF.

The chain couples TRBV6-5 to TRBJ2-7; 8 positions agree with TRBD1. Looked up from germline, CDR1 is MNHEY and CDR2 is SVGAGI. The CDR3 is made up of 13 amino acids. V lost 5 bases, J lost 1 base, and 1 base stayed unmatched. The CDR3 sequence is CASSRQGSYEQYV. The CDR3 nucleotides read TGTGCCAGCAGTCGACAGGGGTCCTACGAGCAGTACGTC.

The rearrangement uses TRBV7-2 and TRBJ2-7; 7 nucleotides match TRBD1. The end of the DNA fits TRBJ2-5 better, so the J call may be wrong. This CDR3 is 13 amino acids long. The V gene's germline CDR1 is SGHTA and CDR2 FQGNSA. The CDR3 loop reads CASSHGQEETQYF. The CDR3 DNA reads TGTGCCAGCAGCCACGGACAGGAAGAGACCCAGTACTTC.

J is TRBJ1-5 and V is TRBV6-6; no clear D gene. With 0 bases removed from V and 0 bases from J, the gap between germline ends came to 6 bases. Germline CDR1 MNHNY, CDR2 SVGAGI (reference sequence). The CDR3 sequence is 15 residues long. The CDR3 spells CASSYSEYSNQPQHF. The CDR3 DNA is TGTGCCAGCAGTTACTCAGAGTATAGCAATCAGCCCCAGCATTTT.

The rearrangement uses TRBV7-2 and TRBJ1-1, with D perhaps matching TRBD1 (6 bases). Per germline, CDR1 SGHTA and CDR2 FQGNSA. Deletions cut 2 bases from V and 1 base from J, with 14 bases between. The length of the CDR3 is 16 residues. Written as DNA, the CDR3 is TGTGCCAGCAGCTTACAGGGGTTAGGGAGGAACACTGAAGCTTTCTTT. Protein sequence: CASSLQGLGRNTEAFF.

This clone occurred a few times. The rearrangement links TRBV7-8 to TRBJ2-3; TRBD1 matches at 9 bases. Per germline, CDR1 SGHVS and CDR2 FQNEAQ. Trimming at V came to 5 bases and at J to 10 bases, leaving 4 bases not matched to a gene. The CDR3 sequence is 12 residues long. The CDR3 DNA reads as TGTGCCAGCAGCCTATGGACAGGGGCGCAGTATTTT. Translating it yields CASSLWTGAQYF.

V gene TRBV19 combines with J gene TRBJ2-3; tentative D call: TRBD1 (5 bases). Per the germline V gene, CDR1 is LNHDA and CDR2 is SQIVND (reference sequence). With 5 bases removed from V and 2 bases from J, the gap between germline ends came to 11 bases. This CDR3 contains 14 residues. This CDR3 is CASSPDRPTDTQYF. The CDR3 DNA reads TGTGCCAGTAGTCCAGACAGACCCACAGATACGCAGTATTTT.

The sample holds one count of this clone. The chain recombines TRBV5-5 with TRBJ1-1; D remains unclear. Germline-derived CDR1 and CDR2 are SGHKS and YYEKEE (reference sequence). The CDR3 covers 13 residues. V lost 0 bases and J 5 bases, leaving 8 bases between the germline ends. CDR3 sequence reads: CASSLGGETEAFF. In DNA form, the CDR3 reads TGTGCCAGCAGCTTGGGCGGAGAAACTGAAGCTTTCTTT.